This entry lists 32 T cell receptor beta chains sequenced from one sample in a study of blood T cell repertoires in COVID-19. The assay was immunoSEQ multiplex PCR, and TCRdb's table has in-frame clones only and misses some. Of about 330,000 clones detected, roughly 90% appear once; the ten largest clones hold approximately 4%. Material: peripheral blood. Source of these receptors: a woman in her forties or fifties with active or convalescent COVID-19.

The chain couples TRBV5-6 to TRBJ1-6, with 9 nucleotides matching TRBD1. The CDR3 totals 18 residues. The trim removed 4 bases at V and 1 base at J, leaving 9 bases unmatched. Per germline, CDR1 SGHDT and CDR2 YYEEEE. DNA for the CDR3: TGTGCCAGCAGCAACCTCAGGGACAGGGCTTCCTATAATTCACCCCTCCACTTT. Protein sequence: CASSNLRDRASYNSPLHF.

This clone has more than one count but fewer than ten. The chain couples TRBV7-2 to TRBJ1-5, with D perhaps matching TRBD1 (5 bases). Germline assignment: CDR1 SGHTA and CDR2 FQGNSA. Trimming took 2 bases from V and 6 from J, leaving 8 bases between them. This CDR3 is 13 amino acids long. This chain's CDR3 is CASSLRGLQPQHF. DNA for the CDR3: TGTGCCAGCAGCTTAAGGGGCCTTCAGCCCCAGCATTTT.

The chain employs TRBV9 and TRBJ2-3; TRBD1 agrees at 9 bases. This CDR3 comprises 18 residues. Germline lookup yields CDR1 SGDLS and CDR2 YYNGEE. V lost 3 bases and J lost 0; bases outside the gene matches: 11. CDR3 protein: CASSGYGTGTSSTDTQYF. Written as DNA, the CDR3 is TGTGCCAGCAGCGGTTACGGGACAGGGACTTCAAGCACAGATACGCAGTATTTT.

The rearrangement joins TRBV29-1 to TRBJ2-7, with TRBD2 matching 12 bases. This CDR3 has 14 amino acids. Looked up from germline, CDR1 is SQVTM and CDR2 is ANQGSEA. J lost 5 bases, V lost 4 bases, and 6 bases had no gene match. CDR3 region: CSVGLAGVGNEQYF. The CDR3 DNA follows: TGCAGCGTTGGACTAGCGGGAGTTGGGAACGAGCAGTACTTC.

This clone has more than one count but fewer than ten. The chain uses TRBV28 and TRBJ1-2; TRBD1 is a possible D gene (6 bases). Trimming took off 4 bases at V and 7 bases at J, with 10 bases between the two ends. The CDR3 has 12 amino acids. Germline CDR1 and CDR2: MDHEN and SYDVKM. Here the CDR3 reads CASSSNRAGYTF. The CDR3 DNA is TGTGCCAGCAGTTCGAACAGGGCTGGCTACACCTTC.

The CDR3: CASSLGGSYYNEQFF. DNA of the CDR3: TGTGCCAGCAGCTTGGGCGGGAGCTACTACAATGAGCAGTTCTTC. The chain employs TRBV5-4 and TRBJ2-1; 7 bases align to TRBD2. The V gene end was trimmed by 0 bases and the J gene end by 3 bases; junction bases not matched to a gene: 3. CDR1 and CDR2 (germline): SGHNT, YYREEE (reference sequence). This CDR3 is 15 amino acids long.

The chain is built from TRBV4-2 and TRBJ1-1; D is possibly TRBD1 (5 bases). This CDR3 is built from 14 residues. From germline, CDR1 is LGHNA and CDR2 YNFKEQ. V was clipped by 0 bases and J by 4 bases, with 9 bases between them. The chain's CDR3 is CASSQDGGATEAFF. The CDR3 DNA reads TGTGCCAGCAGCCAAGACGGCGGGGCCACTGAAGCTTTCTTT.

CDR3 coding DNA: TGTGCCAGCAGCGCGACAGGGGGCGGCGAGACCCAGTACTTC. This sequence encodes CASSATGGGETQYF. The chain joins TRBV21-1 to TRBJ2-5; TRBD1, the table's D call, lacks a check against the DNA. TRBV21-1 is reported as a pseudogene. This CDR3 has 14 amino acids.

The chain combines TRBV6-6 with TRBJ1-1; D is possibly TRBD1 (5 bases). The CDR3 loop spans 12 amino acids. V was trimmed by 5 bases and J by 7 bases, leaving 11 bases between them. Germline CDR1 MNHNY, CDR2 SVGAGI (reference sequence). The CDR3 DNA sequence: TGTGCCAGCAGTCATCAGGGAGGTGAAGCTTTCTTT. Protein sequence: CASSHQGGEAFF.

This sequence joins TRBV6-2 or TRBV6-3 and TRBJ1-5, with a weak D call TRBD1 (5 bases). The germline gives CDR1 MNHEY, CDR2 SVGEGT. V was clipped by 4 bases and J by 6 bases, with 16 bases between them. The CDR3 runs to 15 residues. This chain's CDR3 is CASSSLLEGSQPQHF. In DNA, the CDR3 is TGTGCCAGCAGTTCCCTCTTGGAGGGGAGTCAGCCCCAGCATTTT.

The CDR3 region has the DNA TGTGCCAGTAGTCCAGGAGGATGGCAGAACACTGAAGCTTTCTTT. Residues: CASSPGGWQNTEAFF. V gene TRBV19 combines with J gene TRBJ1-1; D is unclear. V shed 5 bases and J shed 1 base, with 14 bases lying between them. From germline, CDR1 is LNHDA and CDR2 SQIVND (reference sequence). The CDR3 runs 15 residues.

The chain uses TRBV5-4 and TRBJ1-4, with TRBD1 identical over 8 bases. V lost 4 bases, J lost 7 bases, and 6 bases stayed unmatched. This CDR3 spans 14 amino acids. In germline, CDR1 is SGHNT, CDR2 YYREEE (reference sequence). CDR3 loop: CASSPGTGGEKLFF. The CDR3, as DNA: TGTGCCAGCAGCCCGGGGACAGGAGGTGAAAAACTGTTTTTT. The full variable domain, rest sourced from reference TRBV5-4 and TRBJ1-4, is ETGVTQSPTHLIKTRGQQVTLRCSSQSGHNTVSWYQQALGQGPQFIFQYYREEENGRGNFPPRFSGLQFPNYSSELNVNALELDDSALYLCASSPGTGGEKLFFGSGTQLSVL.

This chain uses TRBV10-1 with TRBJ2-3; D is perhaps TRBD2 (5 bases). V was trimmed by 2 bases and J by 0 bases, leaving 9 bases between them. CDR1 is WNHNN, CDR2 SYGVQD, per germline (reference sequence). The length of the CDR3 is 15 residues. This chain's CDR3 is CASSEEGPSTDTQYF. CDR3 coding DNA: TGCGCCAGCAGTGAGGAGGGCCCAAGCACAGATACGCAGTATTTT.

The chain couples TRBV5-5 to TRBJ2-5; a possible D gene is TRBD1 (6 bases). The germline V gene encodes CDR1 SGHKS and CDR2 YYEKEE (reference sequence). This CDR3 spans 14 amino acids. Trimming removed 5 bases at V and 4 bases at J, with 15 bases between. CDR3 DNA: TGTGCCAGCAGGCCTGACAGGAATGGAGAGACCCAGTACTTC. It specifies CASRPDRNGETQYF.

This chain connects TRBV30 to TRBJ1-5, with D perhaps matching TRBD1 (5 bases). Looked up from germline, CDR1 is GTSNPN and CDR2 is SVGIG (reference sequence). V was trimmed by 2 bases and J by 4 bases, leaving 12 bases between them. The CDR3 spans 14 residues. CDR3: CAWSPTGGNQPQHF. CDR3 nucleotide sequence: TGTGCCTGGAGTCCAACCGGGGGGAATCAGCCCCAGCATTTT.

This chain joins TRBV19 and TRBJ1-5, with a possible D match to TRBD1 (6 bases). CDR3 length: 17 residues. Between the trimmed V and J ends, which lost 5 bases and 1 base, there was a span of 18 bases. Germline values: CDR1 LNHDA, CDR2 SQIVND (reference sequence). CDR3 residues: CASSGGRGAYSNQPQHF. As DNA, the CDR3 is TGTGCCAGTAGTGGGGGCCGGGGGGCGTACAGCAATCAGCCCCAGCATTTT.

This clone was seen more than once but under ten times. The DNA for the CDR3 is TGTGCTAGTGCCGCCTCCCGGGACCTCAGGGGCAATGAGCAGTTCTTC. Residues: CASAASRDLRGNEQFF. The chain couples TRBV12-5 to TRBJ2-1, with TRBD1 as a possible D gene (6 bases). The germline gives CDR1 LGHNT, CDR2 FRNRAP. CDR3 length equals 16 residues. Trimming removed 7 bases from V and 6 bases from J, with 22 bases in between.

J is TRBJ2-2 and V is TRBV5-5; 9 nucleotides align to TRBD1. Germline CDR1 reads SGHKS; CDR2 reads YYEKEE (reference sequence). J was trimmed by 4 bases and V by 4 bases; bases with no gene match: 8. The CDR3 totals 16 residues. CDR3 DNA: TGTGCCAGCAGCCACGGACAGGGGTTGAGCACCGGGGAGCTGTTTTTT. As protein: CASSHGQGLSTGELFF.

The rearrangement joins TRBV6-7 to TRBJ1-4; D gene unclear. TRBV6-7 is labeled an ORF, and its function is uncertain. Trimming took 5 bases from V and 5 from J, leaving 18 bases between them. The CDR3 length is 16 residues. The CDR3 DNA reads as TGTGCCAGCAGTCGTCTCAGGAGGACGGGGAATGAAAAACTGTTTTTT. It specifies CASSRLRRTGNEKLFF.

Turning to this clone: Compared with germline, one end of the junction differs, possibly owing to a read error. The J gene is TRBJ2-7, the V gene TRBV7-7, with 7 bases lining up with TRBD1. Germline-derived CDR1 and CDR2 are SSHAT and FNYEAQ (reference sequence). CDR3 length equals 13 residues. Written as DNA, the CDR3 is TGTGCTAGCAGCTTAAAGGGGGACAGCCGGCAGTACTTC. Amino acid sequence: CASSLKGDSRQYF.

The chain is built from TRBV10-3 and TRBJ1-2, with 8 bases lining up with TRBD1. This CDR3 has 17 residues. The germline CDR1 and CDR2 sequences are ENHRY and SYGVKD. J was trimmed by 4 bases and V by 6 bases; bases with no gene match: 16. CDR3 residues: CAIRGETGAKDSYGYTF. In DNA, the CDR3 is TGTGCCATCAGGGGAGAGACAGGGGCAAAAGATAGCTATGGCTACACCTTC.

In its sample, this clone was seen once. CDR3 nucleotides: TGTGCTAGTGTCCCATCTCCCGGGACAGCGTATGGGCTTATCCCCATGAACACTGAAGCTTTCTTT. Translated: CASVPSPGTAYGLIPMNTEAFF. The chain employs TRBV12-5 and TRBJ1-1; TRBD1 aligns across 7 bases. Unmatched junction bases numbered 29, after V lost 7 bases and J lost 0 bases. From germline, CDR1 is LGHNT and CDR2 FRNRAP. This CDR3 region has 22 residues.

This rearrangement joins TRBV28 to TRBJ1-1; perhaps TRBD1 as D (6 bases). CDR1 MDHEN and CDR2 SYDVKM come from the germline V gene. This CDR3 region has 15 residues. V was pared by 8 bases and J by 4 bases, with 20 bases between. Here the CDR3 reads CASLQAGAGGTEAFF. For the CDR3, the DNA is TGTGCCAGCTTGCAGGCAGGGGCGGGAGGCACTGAAGCTTTCTTT.

V is TRBV4-1 and J is TRBJ2-1, with TRBD2 matching 12 bases. V lost 3 bases and J lost 6; bases outside the gene matches: 9. CDR3 length: 17 residues. Germline V gives CDR1 MGHRA, CDR2 YSYEKL. CDR3 sequence: CASSQASGGAGRNEQFF. CDR3 nucleotides: TGCGCCAGCAGCCAGGCTAGCGGGGGGGCCGGTCGCAATGAGCAGTTCTTC.

The chain recombines TRBV12-5 with TRBJ1-1; D call uncertain. CDR1 is LGHNT and CDR2 is FRNRAP in the germline V gene. Between the trimmed V and J ends, which lost 5 bases and 6 bases, there was a span of 16 bases. The CDR3 is made up of 14 amino acids. This CDR3 reads CASGLGMLRPEAFF. For the CDR3, the DNA is TGTGCTAGTGGTCTCGGGATGTTACGTCCTGAAGCTTTCTTT. Looking up the rest from reference TRBV12-5 and TRBJ1-1 gives the full variable domain: DARVTQTPRHKVTEMGQEVTMRCQPILGHNTVFWYRQTMMQGLELLAYFRNRAPLDDSGMPKDRFSAEMPDATLATLKIQPSEPRDSAVYFCASGLGMLRPEAFFGQGTRLTVV.

This clone was seen a single time. The J gene is TRBJ1-5, the V gene TRBV27; D gene unclear. The ends were cut back, 3 bases at V and 7 bases at J, with 13 bases in the middle. CDR1 is MNHEY and CDR2 is SMNVEV in the germline V gene (reference sequence). CDR3 size: 14 residues. CDR3 amino acids: CASSFGGFGQPQHF. The CDR3 DNA follows: TGTGCCAGCAGTTTCGGCGGGTTTGGACAGCCCCAGCATTTT.

The rearrangement uses TRBV5-1 and TRBJ2-7, with a possible D match to TRBD1 (5 bases). The germline V gene encodes CDR1 SGHRS and CDR2 YFSETQ. This CDR3 contains 14 residues. The ends were cut back, 0 bases at V and 3 bases at J, with 10 bases in the middle. The CDR3: CASSLEIRDYEQYF. DNA for the CDR3: TGCGCCAGCAGCTTGGAAATCAGGGACTACGAGCAGTACTTC.

V and J are TRBV10-3 and TRBJ1-6; a weak D match, TRBD1 (5 bases). Germline V gene sequence: CDR1 ENHRY, CDR2 SYGVKD. The CDR3 totals 13 residues. Deletions cut 10 bases from V and 5 bases from J, with 12 bases between. The CDR3 is CATSQGNNSPLHF. The DNA of the CDR3 is TGTGCCACGTCGCAGGGAAATAATTCACCCCTCCACTTT.

V gene TRBV28 combines with J gene TRBJ2-7, with 7 bases that match TRBD1. Germline V gene data show CDR1 as MDHEN and CDR2 as SYDVKM. This CDR3 region has 15 residues. V lost 5 bases and J lost 7; bases outside the gene matches: 14. The CDR3 loop reads CASSPNRGLLEEQYF. For the CDR3, the DNA is TGTGCCAGCAGTCCCAACAGGGGCCTTTTGGAGGAGCAGTACTTC.

The gene calls are TRBV29-1 and TRBJ1-4; 8 nucleotides line up with TRBD1. V lost 0 bases and J lost 7; bases outside the gene matches: 7. CDR3 length: 15 amino acids. Germline assignment: CDR1 SQVTM and CDR2 ANQGSEA. The CDR3 bases are TGCAGCGTTGAAGATCTGGCAGGGGGCGGTGAAAAACTGTTTTTT. This gives the protein CSVEDLAGGGEKLFF.

J is TRBJ1-2 and V is TRBV28, with a possible D match to TRBD1 (5 bases). Trimming took off 3 bases at V and 6 bases at J, with 11 bases between the two ends. The CDR3 has 13 residues. CDR1 is MDHEN, CDR2 SYDVKM, per germline. Written as DNA, the CDR3 is TGTGCCAGCAGTTTTGGCAGGGCGGATGGCTACACCTTC. It specifies CASSFGRADGYTF.

The chain is built from TRBV5-1 and TRBJ2-1; D gene uncertain. In germline, CDR1 is SGHRS, CDR2 YFSETQ. The CDR3 contains 14 residues. V was cut by 1 base and J by 4 bases, with 9 bases left in between. The CDR3 DNA follows: TGCGCCAGCAGCTTGACAGACCGATACAATGAGCAGTTCTTC. Translated: CASSLTDRYNEQFF.